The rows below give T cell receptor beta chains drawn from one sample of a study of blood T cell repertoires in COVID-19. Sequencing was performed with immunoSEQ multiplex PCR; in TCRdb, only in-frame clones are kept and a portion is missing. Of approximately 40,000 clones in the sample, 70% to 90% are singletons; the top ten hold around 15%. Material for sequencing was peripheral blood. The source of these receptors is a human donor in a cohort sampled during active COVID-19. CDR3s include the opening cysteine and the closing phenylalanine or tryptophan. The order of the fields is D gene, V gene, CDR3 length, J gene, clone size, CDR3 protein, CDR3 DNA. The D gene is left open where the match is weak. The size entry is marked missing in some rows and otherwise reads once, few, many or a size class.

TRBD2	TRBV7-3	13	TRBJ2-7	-	CASSPSGGGEQYF	TGTGCCAGCAGCCCCAGCGGGGGCGGCGAGCAGTACTTC
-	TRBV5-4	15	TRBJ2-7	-	CASSLGGGGKPEQYF	TGTGCCAGCAGCTTGGGAGGTGGGGGGAAACCCGAGCAGTACTTC
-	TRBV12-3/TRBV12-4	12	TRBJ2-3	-	CASSLLTDTQYF	TGTGCCAGCAGTTTACTGACAGATACGCAGTATTTT
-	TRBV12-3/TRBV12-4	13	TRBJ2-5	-	CASRPVGGETQYF	TGTGCCAGCAGACCCGTGGGGGGAGAGACCCAGTACTTC
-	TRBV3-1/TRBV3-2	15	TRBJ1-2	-	CASSQSGRSNYGYTF	TGTGCCAGCAGCCAGTCAGGGCGCAGTAACTATGGCTACACCTTC
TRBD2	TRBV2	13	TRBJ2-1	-	CASSEGGRNEQFF	TGTGCCAGCAGTGAGGGGGGGAGGAATGAGCAGTTCTTC
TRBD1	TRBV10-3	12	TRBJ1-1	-	CAIGTANTEAFF	TGTGCCATCGGGACAGCGAACACTGAAGCTTTCTTT
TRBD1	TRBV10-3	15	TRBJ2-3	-	CAISVAGTATDTQYF	TGTGCCATCAGTGTAGCCGGGACAGCCACAGATACGCAGTATTTT
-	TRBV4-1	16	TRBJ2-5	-	CASSQDFAGTQETQYF	TGCGCCAGCAGCCAAGATTTCGCGGGGACCCAAGAGACCCAGTACTTC
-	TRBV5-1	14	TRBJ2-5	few	CASSHGQTQETQYF	TGCGCCAGCAGCCACGGACAGACACAAGAGACCCAGTACTTC
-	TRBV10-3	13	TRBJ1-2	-	CAISGRGSDGYTF	TGTGCCATCAGTGGCAGGGGTAGCGATGGCTACACCTTC
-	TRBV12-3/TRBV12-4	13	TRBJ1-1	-	CASSPLTGTEAFF	TGTGCCAGCAGTCCACTTACAGGGACTGAAGCTTTCTTT
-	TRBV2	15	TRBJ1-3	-	CASSSGGLAGNTIYF	TGTGCCAGCAGCTCGGGCGGGTTGGCGGGAAACACCATATATTTT
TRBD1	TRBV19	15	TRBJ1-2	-	CASSMAGTGDHGYTF	TGTGCCAGTAGTATGGCGGGGACAGGGGATCATGGCTACACCTTC
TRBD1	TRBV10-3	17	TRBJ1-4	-	CAIRNRGGGNRDEKLFF	TGTGCCATCAGGAACAGGGGTGGTGGAAACAGGGACGAAAAACTGTTTTTT
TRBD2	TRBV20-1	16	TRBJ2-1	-	CSASGLAGGPRNEQFF	TGCAGTGCTAGTGGACTAGCGGGGGGGCCAAGGAATGAGCAGTTCTTC
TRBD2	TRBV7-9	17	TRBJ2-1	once	CASRIQTWGGYYNEQFF	TGTGCCAGCAGAATACAGACCTGGGGGGGATACTACAATGAGCAGTTCTTC
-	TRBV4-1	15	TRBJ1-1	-	CASSQDGHPNTEAFF	TGCGCCAGCAGCCAAGATGGACACCCGAACACTGAAGCTTTCTTT
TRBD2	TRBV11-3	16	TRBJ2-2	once	CASSSIAGQNTGELFF	TGTGCCAGCAGCTCTATAGCGGGACAGAACACCGGGGAGCTGTTTTTT
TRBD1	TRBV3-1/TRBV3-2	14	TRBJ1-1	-	CASSPPFRQGEAFF	TGTGCCAGCAGCCCCCCCTTCCGACAGGGCGAAGCTTTCTTT
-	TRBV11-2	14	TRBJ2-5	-	CASSYVGVPETQYF	TGTGCCAGCAGCTACGTGGGAGTCCCGGAGACCCAGTACTTC
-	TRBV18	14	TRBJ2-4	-	CASSPGGAKNIQYF	TGTGCCAGCTCACCCGGTGGAGCCAAAAACATTCAGTACTTC
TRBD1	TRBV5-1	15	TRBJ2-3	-	CASSLAGQGADTQYF	TGCGCCAGCAGCTTGGCTGGACAGGGCGCAGATACGCAGTATTTT
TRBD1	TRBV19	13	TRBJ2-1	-	CASRGQGAGEQFF	TGTGCCAGTAGAGGACAGGGGGCGGGAGAGCAGTTCTTC
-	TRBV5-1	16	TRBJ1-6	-	CASSGTIGGGNSPLHF	TGCGCCAGCAGCGGAACCATAGGGGGGGGAAATTCACCCCTCCACTTT
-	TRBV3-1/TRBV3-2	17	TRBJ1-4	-	CASSQLLDNAGREKLFF	TGTGCCAGCAGCCAGCTCCTGGACAACGCAGGTCGGGAAAAACTGTTTTTT
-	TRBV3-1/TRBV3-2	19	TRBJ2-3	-	CASSQTPGTGSGGSDTQYF	TGTGCCAGCAGCCAAACCCCCGGGACAGGGAGCGGGGGTTCAGATACGCAGTATTTT
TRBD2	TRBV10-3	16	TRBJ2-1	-	CAISESTSGGAAEQFF	TGTGCCATCAGTGAGTCGACTAGCGGGGGGGCTGCTGAGCAGTTCTTC
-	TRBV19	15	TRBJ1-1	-	CASSAGQGSNTEAFF	TGTGCCAGTAGTGCAGGACAAGGTTCGAACACTGAAGCTTTCTTT
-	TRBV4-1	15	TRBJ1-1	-	CASSQEEGVNTEAFF	TGCGCCAGCAGCCAAGAAGAGGGCGTGAACACTGAAGCTTTCTTT
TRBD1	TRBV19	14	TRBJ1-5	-	CASLGTGEPPAQHF	TGTGCCAGTCTAGGGACAGGGGAACCCCCAGCCCAGCATTTT
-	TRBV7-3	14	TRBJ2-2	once	CASSFDSSPGELFF	TGTGCCAGCAGCTTTGACAGTTCCCCCGGGGAGCTGTTTTTT
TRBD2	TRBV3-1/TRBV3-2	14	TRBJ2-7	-	CASSRRTSRNEQYF	TGTGCCAGCAGCCGACGGACTAGCCGGAACGAGCAGTACTTC
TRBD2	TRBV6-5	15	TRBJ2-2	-	CASSWTSGRTGELFF	TGTGCCAGCAGTTGGACTAGCGGGCGCACCGGGGAGCTGTTTTTT
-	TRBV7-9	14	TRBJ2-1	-	CASSLEAEFGEQFF	TGTGCCAGCAGCTTAGAGGCAGAGTTCGGGGAGCAGTTCTTC
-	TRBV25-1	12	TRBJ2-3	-	CASSIVTDTQYF	TGTGCCAGCAGTATCGTCACAGATACGCAGTATTTT
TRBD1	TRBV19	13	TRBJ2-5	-	CASSFDRGETQYF	TGTGCCAGTAGTTTCGACAGGGGGGAGACCCAGTACTTC
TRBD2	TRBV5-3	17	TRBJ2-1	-	CARSPQGTSGVYNEQFF	TGTGCCAGAAGCCCCCAAGGGACTAGCGGAGTATACAATGAGCAGTTCTTC
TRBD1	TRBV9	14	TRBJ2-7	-	CASSAGQGRDEQYF	TGTGCCAGCAGCGCCGGACAGGGGCGCGACGAGCAGTACTTC
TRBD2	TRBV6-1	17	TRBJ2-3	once	CASSEYGSGGGTDTQYF	TGTGCCAGCAGTGAATATGGTAGCGGGGGAGGCACAGATACGCAGTATTTT
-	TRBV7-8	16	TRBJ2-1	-	CASSLLIGNNYNEQFF	TGTGCCAGCAGCTTATTGATTGGCAATAACTACAATGAGCAGTTCTTC